The TCR beta chain described here comes from a study of long-term antiretroviral therapy in people with HIV. On this clone: Its antigen is not identified.

This was the immunoSEQ v3.0 assay at survey level. Produced via immunoSEQ multiplex PCR; TCRdb's table is partial and in-frame only. The sample contains 26,000 or so clones, around 87% of which appear only once. V lost 3 bases and J lost 5; bases outside the gene matches: 8. Germline lookup yields CDR1 SGHNT and CDR2 YENEEA. The CDR3 is 15 residues long. General observations from the study: Post-ART samples showed increased diversity that remained below transplant donor control levels. On ART adherence, viral resistance or therapy changes, no data were available. Blood collection from about 2003 to 2018 possibly occurred under older ART regimens.

The genes are TRBV11-3 and TRBJ2-7, with TRBD2 matching 9 bases. The specimen was unsorted PBMCs, collected 0.5 years after starting antiretroviral therapy. This TCR came from a woman aged 18 to 35 with HIV. The CDR3 coding sequence is TGTGCCAGCAGCTTTTCAGGACTAGCGATGGACGAGCAGTACTTC. Translating gives CASSFSGLAMDEQYF.